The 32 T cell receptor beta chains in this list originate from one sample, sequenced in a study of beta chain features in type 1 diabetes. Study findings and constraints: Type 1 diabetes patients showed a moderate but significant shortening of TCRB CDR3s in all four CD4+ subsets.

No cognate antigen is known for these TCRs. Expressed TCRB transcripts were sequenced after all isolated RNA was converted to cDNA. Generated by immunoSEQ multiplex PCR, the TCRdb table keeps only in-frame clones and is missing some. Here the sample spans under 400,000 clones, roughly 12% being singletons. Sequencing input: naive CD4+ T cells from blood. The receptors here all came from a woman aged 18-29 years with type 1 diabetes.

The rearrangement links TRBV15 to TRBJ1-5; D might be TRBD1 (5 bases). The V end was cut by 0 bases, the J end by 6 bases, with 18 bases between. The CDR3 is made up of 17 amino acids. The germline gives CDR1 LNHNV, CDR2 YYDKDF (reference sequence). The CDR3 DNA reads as TGTGCCACCAGCAGAGATTTGGCAGGGATTAAGGGTCAGCCCCAGCATTTT. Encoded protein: CATSRDLAGIKGQPQHF. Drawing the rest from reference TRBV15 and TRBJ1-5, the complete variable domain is DAMVIQNPRYQVTQFGKPVTLSCSQTLNHNVMYWYQQKSSQAPKLLFHYYDKDFNNEADTPDNFQSRRPNTSFCFLDIRSPGLGDTAMYLCATSRDLAGIKGQPQHFGDGTRLSIL.

CDR3 in amino acids: CSVKKTGWNEQFF. The DNA for the CDR3 is TGCAGCGTTAAAAAGACAGGGTGGAATGAGCAGTTCTTC. The chain employs TRBV29-1 and TRBJ2-1, with 7 bases fitting TRBD1. Germline V CDR1 and CDR2: SQVTM, ANQGSEA. This CDR3 is 13 amino acids long. Trimming took 5 bases from V and 7 from J; bases not matched to a gene: 8.

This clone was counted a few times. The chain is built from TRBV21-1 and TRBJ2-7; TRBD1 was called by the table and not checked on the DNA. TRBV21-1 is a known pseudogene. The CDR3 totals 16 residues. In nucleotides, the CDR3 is TGTGCCAGCAGCAAAAGTTACTTCGACAGGGAAGGCGAGCAGTACTTC. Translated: CASSKSYFDREGEQYF.

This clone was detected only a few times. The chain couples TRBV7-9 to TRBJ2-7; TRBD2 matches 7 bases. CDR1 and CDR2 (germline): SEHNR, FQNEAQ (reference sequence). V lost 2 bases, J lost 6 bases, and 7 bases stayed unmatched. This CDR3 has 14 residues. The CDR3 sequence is CASSLSGGGIEQYF. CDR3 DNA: TGTGCCAGCAGCTTATCGGGGGGAGGCATCGAGCAGTACTTC.

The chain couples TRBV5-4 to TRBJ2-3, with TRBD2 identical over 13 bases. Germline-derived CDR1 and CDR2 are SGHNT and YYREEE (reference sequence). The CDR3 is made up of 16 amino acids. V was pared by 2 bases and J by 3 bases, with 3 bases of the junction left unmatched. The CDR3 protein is CASSFWTSGSTDTQYF. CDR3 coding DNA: TGTGCCAGCAGCTTTTGGACTAGCGGGAGTACAGATACGCAGTATTTT.

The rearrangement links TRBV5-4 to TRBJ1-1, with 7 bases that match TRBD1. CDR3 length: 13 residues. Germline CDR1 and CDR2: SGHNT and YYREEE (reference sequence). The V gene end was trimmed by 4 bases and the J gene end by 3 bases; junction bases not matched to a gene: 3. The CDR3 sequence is CASSTDRDTEAFF. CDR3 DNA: TGTGCCAGCAGCACCGACAGGGACACTGAAGCTTTCTTT. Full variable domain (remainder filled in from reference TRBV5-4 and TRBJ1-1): ETGVTQSPTHLIKTRGQQVTLRCSSQSGHNTVSWYQQALGQGPQFIFQYYREEENGRGNFPPRFSGLQFPNYSSELNVNALELDDSALYLCASSTDRDTEAFFGQGTRLTVV.

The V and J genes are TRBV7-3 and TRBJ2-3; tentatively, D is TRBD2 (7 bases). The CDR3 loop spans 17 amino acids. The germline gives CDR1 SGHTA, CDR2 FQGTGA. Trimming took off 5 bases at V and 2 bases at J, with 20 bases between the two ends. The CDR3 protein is CASSPAYGGRNTDTQYF. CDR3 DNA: TGTGCCAGCAGCCCCGCGTACGGGGGGCGAAACACAGATACGCAGTATTTT. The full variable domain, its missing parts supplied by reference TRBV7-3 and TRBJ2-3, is GAGVSQTPSNKVTEKGKYVELRCDPISGHTALYWYRQSLGQGPEFLIYFQGTGAADDSGLPNDRFFAVRPEGSVSTLKIQRTERGDSAVYLCASSPAYGGRNTDTQYFGPGTRLTVL.

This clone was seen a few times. The CDR3 is CASSLGATETQYF. Here the CDR3 DNA reads TGTGCCAGCAGCTTGGGAGCTACGGAGACCCAGTACTTC. The chain combines TRBV7-8 with TRBJ2-5, with D maybe TRBD2 (5 bases). V was pared by 3 bases and J by 5 bases, with 10 bases between. CDR1 and CDR2 (germline): SGHVS, FQNEAQ. The length of the CDR3 is 13 residues.

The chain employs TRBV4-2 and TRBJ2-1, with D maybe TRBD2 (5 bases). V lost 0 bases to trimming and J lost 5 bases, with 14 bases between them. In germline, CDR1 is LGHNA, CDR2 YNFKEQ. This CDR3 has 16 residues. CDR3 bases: TGTGCCAGCAGCCAAGATCCCTCGGGATCTAACAATGAGCAGTTCTTC. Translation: CASSQDPSGSNNEQFF.

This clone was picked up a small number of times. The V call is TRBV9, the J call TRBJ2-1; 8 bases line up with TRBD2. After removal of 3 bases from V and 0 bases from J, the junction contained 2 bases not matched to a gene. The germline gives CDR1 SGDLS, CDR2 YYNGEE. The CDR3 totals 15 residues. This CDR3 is CASSALADSYNEQFF. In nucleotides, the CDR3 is TGTGCCAGCAGCGCACTAGCGGACTCCTACAATGAGCAGTTCTTC. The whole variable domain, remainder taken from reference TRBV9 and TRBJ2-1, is DSGVTQTPKHLITATGQRVTLRCSPRSGDLSVYWYQQSLDQGLQFLIQYYNGEERAKGNILERFSAQQFPDLHSELNLSSLELGDSALYFCASSALADSYNEQFFGPGTRLTVL.

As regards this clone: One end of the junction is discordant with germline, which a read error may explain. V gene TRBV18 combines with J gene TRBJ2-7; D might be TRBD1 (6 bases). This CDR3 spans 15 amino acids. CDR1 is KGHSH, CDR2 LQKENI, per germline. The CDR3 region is CASSPGADLFVGSRF. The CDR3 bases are TGTGCCAGCTCACCGGGGGCGGATCTCTTCGTCGGGTCCAGATTC.

The DNA of the CDR3 is TGTGCCAGCAGCGACCGAGGCAGGGCGTACTTC. Amino acids: CASSDRGRAYF. The chain uses TRBV11-1 and TRBJ2-7; D is possibly TRBD1 (5 bases). The V and J ends lost 5 bases and 12 bases respectively, with 14 bases between them. The CDR3 covers 11 residues. CDR1 and CDR2 (germline): SGHAT, FQDESV (reference sequence).

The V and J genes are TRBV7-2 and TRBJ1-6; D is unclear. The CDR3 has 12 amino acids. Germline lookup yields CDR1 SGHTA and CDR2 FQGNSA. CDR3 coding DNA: TGTGCGAGCCGGCAGCGAAATTCACCCCTCCACTTT. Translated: CASRQRNSPLHF.

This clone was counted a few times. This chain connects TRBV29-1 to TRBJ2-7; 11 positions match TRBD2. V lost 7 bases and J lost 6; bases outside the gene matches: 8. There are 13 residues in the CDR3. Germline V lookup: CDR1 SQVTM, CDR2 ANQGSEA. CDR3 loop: CSGVLAGAGEQYF. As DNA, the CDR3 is TGCAGCGGAGTACTAGCGGGAGCGGGCGAGCAGTACTTC.

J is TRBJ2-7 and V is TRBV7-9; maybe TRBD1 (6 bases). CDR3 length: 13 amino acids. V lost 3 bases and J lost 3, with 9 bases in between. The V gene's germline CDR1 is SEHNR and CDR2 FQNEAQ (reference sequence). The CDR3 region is CASSFSGVYEQYF. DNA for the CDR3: TGTGCCAGCAGCTTCTCAGGGGTCTACGAGCAGTACTTC. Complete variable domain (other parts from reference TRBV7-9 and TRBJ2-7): DTGVSQNPRHKITKRGQNVTFRCDPISEHNRLYWYRQTLGQGPEFLTYFQNEAQLEKSRLLSDRFSAERPKGSFSTLEIQRTEQGDSAMYLCASSFSGVYEQYFGPGTRLTVT.

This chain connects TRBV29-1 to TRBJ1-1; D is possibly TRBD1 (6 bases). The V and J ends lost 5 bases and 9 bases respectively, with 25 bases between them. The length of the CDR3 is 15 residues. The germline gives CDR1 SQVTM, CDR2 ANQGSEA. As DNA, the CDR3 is TGCAGCGTTCAAGGAACGGACAGCTCACCTTTTAAAGCTTTCTTT. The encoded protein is CSVQGTDSSPFKAFF.

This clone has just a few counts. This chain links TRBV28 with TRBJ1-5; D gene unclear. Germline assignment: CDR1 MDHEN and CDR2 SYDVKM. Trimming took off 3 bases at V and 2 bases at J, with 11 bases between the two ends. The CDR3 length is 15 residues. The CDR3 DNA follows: TGTGCCAGCAGTTTGTCAGGCCGCGGCAATCAGCCCCAGCATTTT. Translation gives CASSLSGRGNQPQHF.

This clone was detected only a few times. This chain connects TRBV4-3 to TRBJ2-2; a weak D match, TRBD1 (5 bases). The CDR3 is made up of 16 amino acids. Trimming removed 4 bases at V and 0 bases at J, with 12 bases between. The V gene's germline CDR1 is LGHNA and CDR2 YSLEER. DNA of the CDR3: TGCGCCAGCAGCCCCCCAGGGTGGTCGAACACCGGGGAGCTGTTTTTT. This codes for CASSPPGWSNTGELFF.

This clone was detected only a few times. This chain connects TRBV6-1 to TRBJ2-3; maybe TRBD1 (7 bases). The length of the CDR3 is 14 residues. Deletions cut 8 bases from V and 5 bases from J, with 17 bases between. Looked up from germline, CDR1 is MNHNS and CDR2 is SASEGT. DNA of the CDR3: TGTGCCAGCCTAAAGGGGCAGGGGGGAGATACGCAGTATTTT. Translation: CASLKGQGGDTQYF.

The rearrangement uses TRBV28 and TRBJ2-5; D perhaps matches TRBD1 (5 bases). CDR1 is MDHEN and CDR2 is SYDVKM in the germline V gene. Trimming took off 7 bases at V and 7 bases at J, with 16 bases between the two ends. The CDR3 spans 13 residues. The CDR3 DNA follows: TGTGCCAGCACAAAGGGGCCGACTGGGACCCAGTACTTC. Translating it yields CASTKGPTGTQYF.

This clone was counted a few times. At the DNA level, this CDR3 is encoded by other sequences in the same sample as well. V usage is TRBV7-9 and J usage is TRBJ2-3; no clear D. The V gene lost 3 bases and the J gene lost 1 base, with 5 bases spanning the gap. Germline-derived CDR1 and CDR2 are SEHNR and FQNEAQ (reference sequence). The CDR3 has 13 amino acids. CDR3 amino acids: CASSLGGTDTQYF. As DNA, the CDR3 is TGTGCCAGCAGCTTGGGCGGCACAGATACGCAGTATTTT.

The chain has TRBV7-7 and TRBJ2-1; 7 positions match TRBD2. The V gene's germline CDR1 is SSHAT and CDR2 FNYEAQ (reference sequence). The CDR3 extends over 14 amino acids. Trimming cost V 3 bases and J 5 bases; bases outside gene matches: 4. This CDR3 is CASSLGGGDNEQFF. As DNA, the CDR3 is TGTGCCAGCAGCTTGGGCGGGGGAGACAATGAGCAGTTCTTC.

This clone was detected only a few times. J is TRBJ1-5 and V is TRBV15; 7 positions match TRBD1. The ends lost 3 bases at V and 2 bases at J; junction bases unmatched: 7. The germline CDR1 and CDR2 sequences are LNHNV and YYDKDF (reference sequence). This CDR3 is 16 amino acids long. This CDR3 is CATSSGTASGNQPQHF. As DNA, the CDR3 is TGTGCCACCAGCAGCGGGACAGCCAGTGGCAATCAGCCCCAGCATTTT.

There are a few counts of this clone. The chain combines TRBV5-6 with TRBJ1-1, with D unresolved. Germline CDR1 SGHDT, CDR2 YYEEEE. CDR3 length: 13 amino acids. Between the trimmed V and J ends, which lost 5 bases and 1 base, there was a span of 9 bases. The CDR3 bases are TGTGCCAGCAGATCCACAAAGAACACTGAAGCTTTCTTT. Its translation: CASRSTKNTEAFF.

CDR3 amino acids: CASSQERLWMYRGTGELFF. The CDR3, as DNA: TGCGCCAGCAGCCAAGAACGGCTTTGGATGTATAGAGGGACCGGGGAGCTGTTTTTT. This sequence joins TRBV4-3 and TRBJ2-2; possible D gene TRBD2, 5 bases. Trimming took 0 bases from V and 5 from J, leaving 22 bases between them. The CDR3 totals 19 residues. Germline loops: CDR1 LGHNA, CDR2 YSLEER.

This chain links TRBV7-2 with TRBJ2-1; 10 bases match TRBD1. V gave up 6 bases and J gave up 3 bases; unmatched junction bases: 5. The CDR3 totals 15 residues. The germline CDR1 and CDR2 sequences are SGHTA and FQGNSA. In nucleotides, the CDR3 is TGTGCCAGCAGATGGGACAGGGGCCACTACAATGAGCAGTTCTTC. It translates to CASRWDRGHYNEQFF.

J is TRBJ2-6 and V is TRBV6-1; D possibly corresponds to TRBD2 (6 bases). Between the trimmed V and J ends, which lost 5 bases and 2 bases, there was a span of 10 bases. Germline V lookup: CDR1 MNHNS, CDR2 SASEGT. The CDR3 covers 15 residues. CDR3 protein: CASSPREAGANVLTF. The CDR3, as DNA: TGTGCCAGCAGTCCCAGGGAGGCTGGGGCCAACGTCCTGACTTTC.

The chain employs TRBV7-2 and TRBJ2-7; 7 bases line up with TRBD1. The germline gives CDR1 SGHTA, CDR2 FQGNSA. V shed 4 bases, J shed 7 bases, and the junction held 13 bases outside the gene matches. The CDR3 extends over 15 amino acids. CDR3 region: CASSSTGQPTGEQYF. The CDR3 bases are TGTGCCAGCAGCTCGACGGGACAGCCTACGGGGGAGCAGTACTTC.

CDR3 in amino acids: CASTDRGALDTQYF. CDR3 nucleotides: TGTGCCAGCACTGACCGGGGGGCCCTAGATACGCAGTATTTT. The genes are TRBV7-9 and TRBJ2-3; maybe TRBD2 (7 bases). The CDR3 spans 14 residues. Germline V CDR1 and CDR2: SEHNR, FQNEAQ (reference sequence). V lost 7 bases and J lost 5, with 16 bases in between.

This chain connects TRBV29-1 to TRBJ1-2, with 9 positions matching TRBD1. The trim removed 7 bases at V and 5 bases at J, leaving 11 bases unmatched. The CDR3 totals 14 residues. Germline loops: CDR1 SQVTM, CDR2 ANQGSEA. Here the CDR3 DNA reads TGCAGCGCCCTAGGGACAGGGATTATTTATGGCTACACCTTC. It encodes CSALGTGIIYGYTF. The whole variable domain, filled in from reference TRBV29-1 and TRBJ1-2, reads SAVISQKPSRDICQRGTSLTIQCQVDSQVTMMFWYRQQPGQSLTLIATANQGSEATYESGFVIDKFPISRPNLTFSTLTVSNMSPEDSSIYLCSALGTGIIYGYTFGSGTRLTVV.

This CDR3 is CASSTKGSGNGYTF. DNA for the CDR3: TGTGCCAGCTCAACTAAAGGGTCCGGGAATGGCTACACCTTC. The chain joins TRBV18 to TRBJ1-2, with D unclear. Germline CDR1 and CDR2: KGHSH and LQKENI. The CDR3 is made up of 14 amino acids. The ends were cut back, 5 bases at V and 6 bases at J, with 16 bases in the middle.

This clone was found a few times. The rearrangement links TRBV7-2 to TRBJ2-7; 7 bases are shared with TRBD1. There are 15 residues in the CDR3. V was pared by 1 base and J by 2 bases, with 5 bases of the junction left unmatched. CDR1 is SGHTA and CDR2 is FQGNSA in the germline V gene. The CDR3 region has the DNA TGTGCCAGCAGCTTAGAGTCTCAGGGGGCCTACGAGCAGTACTTC. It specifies CASSLESQGAYEQYF.